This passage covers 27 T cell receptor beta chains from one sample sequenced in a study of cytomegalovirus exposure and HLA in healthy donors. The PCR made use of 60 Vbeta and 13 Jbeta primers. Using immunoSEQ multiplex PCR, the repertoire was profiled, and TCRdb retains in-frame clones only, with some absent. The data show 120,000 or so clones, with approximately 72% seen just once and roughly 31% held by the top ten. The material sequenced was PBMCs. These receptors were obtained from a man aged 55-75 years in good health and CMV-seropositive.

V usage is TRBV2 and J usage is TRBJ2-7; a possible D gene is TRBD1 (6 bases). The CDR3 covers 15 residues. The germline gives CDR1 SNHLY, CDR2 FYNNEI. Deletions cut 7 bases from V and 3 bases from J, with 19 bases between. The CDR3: CASKDRQVTVYEQYF. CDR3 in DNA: TGTGCCAGCAAGGATCGACAGGTAACGGTCTACGAGCAGTACTTC.

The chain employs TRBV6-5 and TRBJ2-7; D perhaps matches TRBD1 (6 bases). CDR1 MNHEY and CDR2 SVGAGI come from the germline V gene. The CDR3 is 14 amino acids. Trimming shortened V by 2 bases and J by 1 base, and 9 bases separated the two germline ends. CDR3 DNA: TGTGCCAGCAGTTACCAACAGGGATCCTACGAGCAGTACTTC. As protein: CASSYQQGSYEQYF.

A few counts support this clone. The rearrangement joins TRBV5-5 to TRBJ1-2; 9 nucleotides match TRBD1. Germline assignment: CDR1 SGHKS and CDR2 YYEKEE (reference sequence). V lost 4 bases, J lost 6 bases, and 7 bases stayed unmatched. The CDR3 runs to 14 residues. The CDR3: CASSLRTGANGYTF. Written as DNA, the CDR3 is TGTGCCAGCAGCCTCCGGACAGGGGCGAATGGCTACACCTTC.

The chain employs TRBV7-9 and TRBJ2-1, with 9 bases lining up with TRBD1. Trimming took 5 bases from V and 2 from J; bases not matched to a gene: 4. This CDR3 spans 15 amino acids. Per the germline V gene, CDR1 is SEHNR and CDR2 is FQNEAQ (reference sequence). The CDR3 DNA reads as TGTGCCAGCAGCCCTCGACAGGGGGCCTACAATGAGCAGTTCTTC. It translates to CASSPRQGAYNEQFF.

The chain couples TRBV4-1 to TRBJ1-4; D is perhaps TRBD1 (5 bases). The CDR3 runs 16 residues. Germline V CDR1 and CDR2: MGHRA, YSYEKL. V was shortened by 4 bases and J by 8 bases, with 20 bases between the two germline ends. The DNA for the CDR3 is TGCGCCAGCAGCCCCTCGGGGGGGATGTTTAAAGAAAAACTGTTTTTT. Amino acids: CASSPSGGMFKEKLFF.

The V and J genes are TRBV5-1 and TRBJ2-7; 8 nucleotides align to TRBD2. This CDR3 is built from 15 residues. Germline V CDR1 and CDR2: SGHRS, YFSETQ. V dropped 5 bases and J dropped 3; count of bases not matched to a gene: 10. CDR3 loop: CASRDPGGDYYEQYF. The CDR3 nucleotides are TGCGCCAGCAGAGATCCCGGGGGGGATTACTACGAGCAGTACTTC.

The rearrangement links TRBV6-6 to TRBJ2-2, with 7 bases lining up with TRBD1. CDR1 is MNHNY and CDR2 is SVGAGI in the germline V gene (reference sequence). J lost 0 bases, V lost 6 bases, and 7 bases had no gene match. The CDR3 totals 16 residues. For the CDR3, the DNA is TGTGCCAGCAGCCCTCCGGGACAGTCGAACACCGGGGAGCTGTTTTTT. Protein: CASSPPGQSNTGELFF.

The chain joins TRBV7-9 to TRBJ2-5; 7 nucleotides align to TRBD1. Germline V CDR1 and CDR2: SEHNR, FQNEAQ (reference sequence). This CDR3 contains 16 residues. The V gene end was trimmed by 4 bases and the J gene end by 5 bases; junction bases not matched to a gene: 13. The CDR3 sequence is CASSSSGTASGETQYF. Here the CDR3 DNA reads TGTGCCAGCAGCTCATCTGGGACAGCGAGTGGGGAGACCCAGTACTTC. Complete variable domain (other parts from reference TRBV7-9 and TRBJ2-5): DTGVSQNPRHKITKRGQNVTFRCDPISEHNRLYWYRQTLGQGPEFLTYFQNEAQLEKSRLLSDRFSAERPKGSFSTLEIQRTEQGDSAMYLCASSSSGTASGETQYFGPGTRLLVL.

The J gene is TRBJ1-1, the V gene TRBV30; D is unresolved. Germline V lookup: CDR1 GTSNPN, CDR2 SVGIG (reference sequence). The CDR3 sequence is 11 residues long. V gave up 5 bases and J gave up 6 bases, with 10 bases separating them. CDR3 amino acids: CAWWEASEAFF. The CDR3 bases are TGTGCCTGGTGGGAGGCTTCTGAAGCTTTCTTT.

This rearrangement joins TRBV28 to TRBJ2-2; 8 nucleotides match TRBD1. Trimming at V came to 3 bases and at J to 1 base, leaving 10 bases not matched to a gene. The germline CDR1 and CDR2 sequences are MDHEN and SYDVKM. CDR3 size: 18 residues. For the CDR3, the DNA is TGTGCCAGCAGTTTCAGACAGGGGCTTACCCTGAACACCGGGGAGCTGTTTTTT. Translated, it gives CASSFRQGLTLNTGELFF.

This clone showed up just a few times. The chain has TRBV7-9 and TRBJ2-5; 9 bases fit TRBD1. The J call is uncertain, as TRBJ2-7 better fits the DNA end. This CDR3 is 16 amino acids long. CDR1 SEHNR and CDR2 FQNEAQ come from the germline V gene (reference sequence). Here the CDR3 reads CASSLVGGQGSYEQYF. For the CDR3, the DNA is TGTGCCAGCAGCTTGGTCGGGGGACAGGGCTCCTACGAGCAGTACTTC.

The CDR3 bases are TGTGCCAGCAGCTTAGAGACGGGGAACACTGAAGCTTTCTTT. It yields the protein CASSLETGNTEAFF. V gene TRBV2 combines with J gene TRBJ1-1; no definite D call. The CDR3 length is 14 residues. CDR1 SNHLY and CDR2 FYNNEI come from the germline V gene. V was shortened by 6 bases and J by 1 base, with 12 bases between the two germline ends. The whole variable domain, filled in from reference TRBV2 and TRBJ1-1, reads EPEVTQTPSHQVTQMGQEVILRCVPISNHLYFYWYRQILGQKVEFLVSFYNNEISEKSEIFDDQFSVERPDGSNFTLKIRSTKLEDSAMYFCASSLETGNTEAFFGQGTRLTVV.

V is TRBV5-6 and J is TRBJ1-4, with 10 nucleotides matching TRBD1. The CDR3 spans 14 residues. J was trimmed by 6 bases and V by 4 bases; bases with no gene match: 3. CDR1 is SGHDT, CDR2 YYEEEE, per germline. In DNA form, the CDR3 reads TGTGCCAGCAGCCCCGGGACAGGGGATGAAAAACTGTTTTTT. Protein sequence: CASSPGTGDEKLFF.

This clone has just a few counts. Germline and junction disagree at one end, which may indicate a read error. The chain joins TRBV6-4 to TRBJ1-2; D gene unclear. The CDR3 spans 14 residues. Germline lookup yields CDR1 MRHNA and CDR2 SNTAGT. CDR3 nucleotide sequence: TGTGCCAGCAGTGACTCATTGATGGTCTATCGCTACACCTTC. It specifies CASSDSLMVYRYTF.

Here the CDR3 DNA reads TGTGCCAGTAGTATCATCCCCCACCGACAGGGGATCAACGAGCAGTACTTC. Translating it yields CASSIIPHRQGINEQYF. This chain uses TRBV19 with TRBJ2-7; TRBD1 aligns across 8 bases. After removal of 3 bases from V and 5 bases from J, the junction contained 15 bases not matched to a gene. Germline CDR1 is LNHDA and CDR2 is SQIVND (reference sequence). The CDR3 is 17 residues long. Full variable domain (outside the CDR3, taken from reference TRBV19 and TRBJ2-7): DGGITQSPKYLFRKEGQNVTLSCEQNLNHDAMYWYRQDPGQGLRLIYYSQIVNDFQKGDIAEGYSVSREKKESFPLTVTSAQKNPTAFYLCASSIIPHRQGINEQYFGPGTRLTVT.

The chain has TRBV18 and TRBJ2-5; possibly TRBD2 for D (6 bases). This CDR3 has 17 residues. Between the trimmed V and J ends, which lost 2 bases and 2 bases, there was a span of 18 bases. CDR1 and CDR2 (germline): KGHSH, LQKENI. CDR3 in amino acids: CASSPKLGVRGQETQYF. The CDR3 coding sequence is TGTGCCAGCTCACCAAAGCTAGGCGTTCGGGGGCAAGAGACCCAGTACTTC.

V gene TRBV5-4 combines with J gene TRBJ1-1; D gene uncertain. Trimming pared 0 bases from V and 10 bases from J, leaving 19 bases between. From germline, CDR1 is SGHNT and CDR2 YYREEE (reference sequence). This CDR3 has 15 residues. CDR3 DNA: TGTGCCAGCAGCTTGGACCGGTCGGATTCGGGAGCAGCTTTCTTT. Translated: CASSLDRSDSGAAFF.

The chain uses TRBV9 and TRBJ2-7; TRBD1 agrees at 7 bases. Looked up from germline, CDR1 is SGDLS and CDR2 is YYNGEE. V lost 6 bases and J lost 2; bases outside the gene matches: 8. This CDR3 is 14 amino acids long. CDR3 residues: CASNPGTATYEQYF. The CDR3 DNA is TGTGCCAGCAACCCAGGGACAGCAACCTACGAGCAGTACTTC. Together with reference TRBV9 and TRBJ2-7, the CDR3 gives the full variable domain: DSGVTQTPKHLITATGQRVTLRCSPRSGDLSVYWYQQSLDQGLQFLIQYYNGEERAKGNILERFSAQQFPDLHSELNLSSLELGDSALYFCASNPGTATYEQYFGPGTRLTVT.

Here the CDR3 reads CASSVPGNPYNSPLHF. The CDR3 DNA reads TGTGCCAGCAGCGTGCCTGGCAATCCCTATAATTCACCCCTCCACTTT. This chain uses TRBV5-4 with TRBJ1-6; D gene ambiguous. The germline V gene encodes CDR1 SGHNT and CDR2 YYREEE (reference sequence). Trimming pared 4 bases from V and 2 bases from J, leaving 13 bases between. The CDR3 loop spans 16 amino acids.

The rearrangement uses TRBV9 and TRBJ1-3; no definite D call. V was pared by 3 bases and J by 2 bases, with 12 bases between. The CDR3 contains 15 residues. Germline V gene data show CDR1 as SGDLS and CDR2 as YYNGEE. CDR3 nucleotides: TGTGCCAGCAGCGCCGACGAGGGCACTGGAAACACCATATATTTT. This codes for CASSADEGTGNTIYF.

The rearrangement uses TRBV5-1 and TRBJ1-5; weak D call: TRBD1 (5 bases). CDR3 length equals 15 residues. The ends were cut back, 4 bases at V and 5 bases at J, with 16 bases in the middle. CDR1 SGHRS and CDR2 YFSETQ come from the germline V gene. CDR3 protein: CASSPEGMGHQPQHF. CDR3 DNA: TGCGCCAGCAGCCCGGAGGGGATGGGTCATCAGCCCCAGCATTTT.

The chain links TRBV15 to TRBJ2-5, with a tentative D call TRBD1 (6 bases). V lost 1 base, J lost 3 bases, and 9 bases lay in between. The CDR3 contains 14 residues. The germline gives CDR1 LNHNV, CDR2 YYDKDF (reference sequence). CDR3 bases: TGTGCCACCAGCAGAGGAAACAGGGAAGAGACCCAGTACTTC. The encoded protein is CATSRGNREETQYF.

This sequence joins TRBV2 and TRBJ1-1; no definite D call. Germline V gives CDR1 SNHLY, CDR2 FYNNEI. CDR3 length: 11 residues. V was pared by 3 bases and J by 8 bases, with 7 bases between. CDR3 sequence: CASSEKREAFF. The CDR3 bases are TGTGCCAGCAGTGAGAAGCGGGAAGCTTTCTTT.

For the CDR3, the DNA is TGCAGCGTTGGGGACAGGGGCGAAAAACTGTTTTTT. Residues: CSVGDRGEKLFF. The chain couples TRBV29-1 to TRBJ1-4, with TRBD1 matching over 10 bases. This CDR3 is 12 amino acids long. Germline-derived CDR1 and CDR2 are SQVTM and ANQGSEA. J gave up 8 bases and V 4 bases, and 1 base lay outside the gene matches. The variable domain in full, completed from reference TRBV29-1 and TRBJ1-4, reads SAVISQKPSRDICQRGTSLTIQCQVDSQVTMMFWYRQQPGQSLTLIATANQGSEATYESGFVIDKFPISRPNLTFSTLTVSNMSPEDSSIYLCSVGDRGEKLFFGSGTQLSVL.

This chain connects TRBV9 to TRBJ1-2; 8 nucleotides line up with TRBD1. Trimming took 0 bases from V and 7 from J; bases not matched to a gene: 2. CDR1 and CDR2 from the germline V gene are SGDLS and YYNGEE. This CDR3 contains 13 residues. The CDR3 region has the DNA TGTGCCAGCAGCGTAGCAGGGGGCATTGGCTACACCTTC. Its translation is CASSVAGGIGYTF.

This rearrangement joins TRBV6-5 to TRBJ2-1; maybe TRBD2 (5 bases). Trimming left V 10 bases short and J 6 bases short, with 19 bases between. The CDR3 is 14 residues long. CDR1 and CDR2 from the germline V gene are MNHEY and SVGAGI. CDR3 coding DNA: TGTGCCACATCTCTTTCAACGGGGAGCAATGAGCAGTTCTTC. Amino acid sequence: CATSLSTGSNEQFF.

For the CDR3, the DNA is TGTGCCAGCAGCTTACCCCCGGTCATGAACACTGAAGCTTTCTTT. Its protein product is CASSLPPVMNTEAFF. The rearrangement joins TRBV11-2 to TRBJ1-1, with D uncertain. This CDR3 spans 15 amino acids. Per germline, CDR1 SGHAT and CDR2 FQNNGV. Trimming took 2 bases from V and 0 from J, leaving 10 bases between them.